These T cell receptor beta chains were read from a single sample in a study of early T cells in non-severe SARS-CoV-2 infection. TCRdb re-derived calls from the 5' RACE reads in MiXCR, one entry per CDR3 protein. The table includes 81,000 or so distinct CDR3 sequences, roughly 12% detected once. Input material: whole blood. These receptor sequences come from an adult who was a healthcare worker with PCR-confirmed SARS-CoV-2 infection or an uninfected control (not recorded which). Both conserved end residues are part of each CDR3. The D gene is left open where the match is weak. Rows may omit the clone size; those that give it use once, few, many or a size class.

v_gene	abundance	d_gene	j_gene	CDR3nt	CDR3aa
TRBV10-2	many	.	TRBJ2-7	TGCGCCAGCAGACACAGTTACGAGCAGTACTTC	CASRHSYEQYF
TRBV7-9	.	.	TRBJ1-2	TGTGCCAGCAGCTTGAACGCCCTCTATGGCTACACCTTC	CASSLNALYGYTF
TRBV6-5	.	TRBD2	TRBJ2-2	TGTGCCAGCAGGGGGGGGAGCGGGAGATACACCGGGGAGCTGTTTTTT	CASRGGSGRYTGELFF
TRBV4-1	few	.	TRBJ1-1	TGCGCCAGCAGCCAAGCCGGGTTCCAAAACACTGAAGCTTTCTTT	CASSQAGFQNTEAFF
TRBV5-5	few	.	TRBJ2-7	TGTGCCAGCAGCTTGGGATTCAGTTCCAGCTCCTACGAGCAGTACTTC	CASSLGFSSSSYEQYF
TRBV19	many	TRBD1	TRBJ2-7	TGTGCCAGTAGTTCGCCAGGGGGATCCTACGAGCAGTACTTC	CASSSPGGSYEQYF
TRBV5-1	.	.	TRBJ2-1	TGCGCCAGCAGCTGGGGACTTGTGGCCTACAATGAGCAGTTCTTC	CASSWGLVAYNEQFF
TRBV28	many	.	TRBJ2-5	TGTGCCAGCAGTCGAAGGACAGAAAGTGGGGCCCAGTACTTC	CASSRRTESGAQYF
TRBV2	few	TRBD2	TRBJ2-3	TGTGCCAGCAGTGAAGGGGGTGGCGGGAGAGGCACAGATACGCAGTATTTT	CASSEGGGGRGTDTQYF
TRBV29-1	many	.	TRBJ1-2	TGCAGCGTTCACTGGGACTATGGCTACACCTTC	CSVHWDYGYTF
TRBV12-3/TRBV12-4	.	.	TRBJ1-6	TGTGCCAGCAGTTTACTCGGCCTTGGTTCACCCCTCCACTTT	CASSLLGLGSPLHF
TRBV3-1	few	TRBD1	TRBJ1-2	TGTGCCAGCAGCCAAGATCGGACAGGCTACGGCTACACCTTC	CASSQDRTGYGYTF
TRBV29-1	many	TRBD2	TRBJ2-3	TGCAGCGAGACTAGCGGGAGTGGTACGCAGTATTTT	CSETSGSGTQYF
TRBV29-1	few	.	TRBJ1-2	TGCAGCGCGGACAGTAACTATGGCTACACCTTC	CSADSNYGYTF
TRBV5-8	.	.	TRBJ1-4	TGTGCCAGCAGCTTGATAGAGAGCAATGAAAAACTGTTTTTT	CASSLIESNEKLFF
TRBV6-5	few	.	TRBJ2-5	TGTGCCAGCCGTAGAGAAAGGGGAGAGACCCAGTACTTC	CASRRERGETQYF
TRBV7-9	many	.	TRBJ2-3	TGTGCCAGCAGCTTTATACAGGGTTTCCCAGATACGCAGTATTTT	CASSFIQGFPDTQYF
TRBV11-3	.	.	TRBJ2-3	TGTGCCAGCAGCTTCGGGAGAAGCACAGATACGCAGTATTTT	CASSFGRSTDTQYF
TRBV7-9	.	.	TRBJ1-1	TGTGCCAGCAGCTTACAGGAGAACACTGAAGCTTTCTTT	CASSLQENTEAFF
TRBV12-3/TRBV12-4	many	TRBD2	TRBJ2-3	TGTGCCAGCAGTTTGGTCCGGGGGGGCGCAGATACGCAGTATTTT	CASSLVRGGADTQYF
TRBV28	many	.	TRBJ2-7	TGTGCCAGCAGTTTGGGATCTCGACGGGGGGAGCAGTACTTC	CASSLGSRRGEQYF
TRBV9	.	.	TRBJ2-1	TGTGCCAGCAGCGCGTATCCCAATGAGCAGTTCTTC	CASSAYPNEQFF
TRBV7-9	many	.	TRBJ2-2	TGTGCCAGCAGCTTCCTACAGGGCGGGGAGCTGTTTTTT	CASSFLQGGELFF
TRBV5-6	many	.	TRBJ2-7	TGTGCCAGCAGCTTGGACGGTTCCTACGAGCAGTACTTC	CASSLDGSYEQYF
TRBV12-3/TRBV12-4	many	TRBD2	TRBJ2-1	TGTGCCAGCAGCCTCACTAGCGGGAGGGTTCGGTTCTTC	CASSLTSGRVRFF
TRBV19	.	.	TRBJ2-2	TGTGCCAGTAGCGGACTAACGGGGACCGGGGAGCTGTTTTTT	CASSGLTGTGELFF
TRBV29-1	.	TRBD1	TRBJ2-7	TGCAGCATCCGGACAGGGAATTCCTACGAGCAGTACTTC	CSIRTGNSYEQYF
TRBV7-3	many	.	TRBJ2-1	TGTGCCAGCAGCTTAACAGCCCCCGACAATGAGCAGTTCTTC	CASSLTAPDNEQFF
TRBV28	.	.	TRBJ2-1	TGTGCCAGCAGCCGTTTGTACGATGAGCAGTTCTTC	CASSRLYDEQFF
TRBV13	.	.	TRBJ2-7	TGTGCCAGCAGCCCTACGATGAAGGACGAGCAGTACTTC	CASSPTMKDEQYF
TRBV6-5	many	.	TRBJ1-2	TGTGCCAGCAGTTACTTAACAGGGCCGCTCTATGGCTACACCTTC	CASSYLTGPLYGYTF
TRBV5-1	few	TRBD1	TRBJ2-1	TGCGCCAGCAGCTCAGGACAGGGTGGTAATGTGAATGAGCAGTTCTTC	CASSSGQGGNVNEQFF
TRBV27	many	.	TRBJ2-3	TGTGCCAGCTCCCCAGAGGGGCTATACACAGATACGCAGTATTTT	CASSPEGLYTDTQYF
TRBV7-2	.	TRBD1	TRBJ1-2	TGTGCCAGCAGCTTGAGGGGACAGGGGAACTATGGCTACACCTTC	CASSLRGQGNYGYTF
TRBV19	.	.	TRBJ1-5	TGTGCCAGTAGTATAAGGTCGAGCAATCAGCCCCAGCATTTT	CASSIRSSNQPQHF
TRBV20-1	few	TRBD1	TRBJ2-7	TGCAGTGCTAGAAGGGGACAGGGGGCGTCCTACGAGCAGTACTTC	CSARRGQGASYEQYF
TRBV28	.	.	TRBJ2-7	TGTGCCAGCAGTTCCCCCGGGAGCTCCTACGAGCAGTACTTC	CASSSPGSSYEQYF
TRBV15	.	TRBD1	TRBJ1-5	TGTGCCACCTCCGACAGGGGTGGGAGTCAGCCCCAGCATTTT	CATSDRGGSQPQHF
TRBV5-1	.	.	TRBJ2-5	TGCGCCAGCAGCCGGACGGTCCAAGAGACCCAGTACTTC	CASSRTVQETQYF
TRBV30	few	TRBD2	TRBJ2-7	TGTGCCTGGAGTAGAACTAGCGGGAGCTACGAGCAGTACTTC	CAWSRTSGSYEQYF
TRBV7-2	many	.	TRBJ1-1	TGTGCCAGCAGCTTAGGTATCGGCAGGGGTCAAAGTCGGGCTTTCTTT	CASSLGIGRGQSRAFF
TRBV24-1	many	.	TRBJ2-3	TGTGCCACCAGTGATCCTCGGCAGCGCACAGATACGCAGTATTTT	CATSDPRQRTDTQYF
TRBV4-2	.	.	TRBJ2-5	TGTGCCAGCAGCGACCAGCGGACCCAAGAGACCCAGTACTTC	CASSDQRTQETQYF
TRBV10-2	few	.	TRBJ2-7	TGCGCCAGCAGTGAGGGGGTCGTTTCCTACGAGCAGTACTTC	CASSEGVVSYEQYF
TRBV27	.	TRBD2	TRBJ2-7	TGTGCCAGCAGTTCCGGACTAGAATACCACGAGCAGTACTTC	CASSSGLEYHEQYF
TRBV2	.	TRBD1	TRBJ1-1	TGTGCCAGTGTCAGACAGGGTGTGAACACTGAAGCTTTCTTT	CASVRQGVNTEAFF